This T cell receptor (beta chain) was profiled in a study of T cell repertoires in cytomegalovirus infection. This clonotype was seen repeatedly, ten times or more. Its antigen is currently unknown. Trimming stripped 6 bases from V and 5 bases from J, with 10 bases between. The CDR3 is 12 residues long. Germline loops: CDR1 MNHGY, CDR2 SAAAGT. General study findings and limits: Of the TCR beta families, the public ones yielded a cumulative frequency that identified carriers of CMV plus the relevant HLA.

TCRdb re-derived calls from the reads in MiXCR, one entry per CDR3 protein. The sample lists hundreds of thousands of distinct CDR3 sequences, over 7.5% occurring once. This sequence originates from a human donor in good health (CMV status not recorded). Some clones in this sample may be carry-over from other donors' samples. The chain uses TRBV6-8 and TRBJ2-5; a weak D match, TRBD2 (6 bases). Sequenced input: PBMCs. The CDR3: CASRRGGETQYF. The CDR3 bases are TGTGCCAGCAGGCGGGGTGGTGAGACCCAGTACTTC.